What follows describes a single T cell receptor (beta chain). The authors' processing: By means of reference gene primer amplification, nucleated cell counts were estimated. Produced via immunoSEQ multiplex PCR; TCRdb's table is partial and in-frame only. The D gene and trimming were derived from the DNA, and the V and J assignments and clone size from that table. The profile shows some 380,000 clones, roughly 88% of them singletons. Recruits, aged roughly 18 to 100 years, lived in under 25 US areas. The data stem from a study of blood T cell repertoires in COVID-19. Background on the study: Sources were T cells, B-cell-depleted T cells, or PBMCs; the material itself was cDNA or gDNA.

The trim removed 7 bases at V and 7 bases at J, leaving 18 bases unmatched. CDR3 size: 17 residues. The germline CDR1 and CDR2 sequences are SNHLY and FYNNEI. Sequences were obtained from PBMCs or T cells enriched from blood (not recorded which). V and J are TRBV2 and TRBJ1-2; 10 bases line up with TRBD1. This clonotype originated in a woman between 40 and 50 years old with acute COVID-19. CDR3 sequence (DNA): TGTGCCAGCACCACACTAAGGACAGGGGGGTCCCTCGGTGGCTACACCTTC. Its translation is CASTTLRTGGSLGGYTF.